This TCR beta chain was profiled in a study of kidney transplant recipient with SARS-CoV-2 infection (dated by TCRdb to the early 2020s). The label giving this sample's time point can be read as: pre-pandemic baseline sample and day 111 after first positive SARS-CoV-2 test. The run used an Illumina MiSeq. Profiling of the peripheral T cell repertoire was carried out for human TCRbeta genes. The authors' pipeline ran thus. Beta-binomial modelling was used to test for differences in clonotype abundance while accounting for variability over time. Clonotypes that had expanded were screened against the ImmuneCODE reference database of SARS-CoV-2-associated TCRs and mapped onto regions of the viral genome. Additional repertoire analyses were carried out for TRBV gene usage, CDR3 length, CDR3 amino acid overlap between time points, clonotype abundance distributions and Jaccard similarity. TCRdb applied fastp at Q25 and MiXCR to the public reads, then kept only in-frame beta chains. Rows matching on CDR3 protein sequence are summarized as one entry with the most common DNA and genes. TCRdb, rather than the study authors, made the V and J calls. The sample table contains approximately 240,000 distinct CDR3 sequences; only one count was recorded for less than 35% of them. The ten largest clones capture around 6.8% of the sample.

This clonotype was observed many times. There is no known antigen for this receptor. No qualities accompany the bases; no much larger clone lies one base away. From a lookup of the germline V gene, CDR1 and CDR2 are SGHRS and YFSETQ. Its CDR3 holds 18 amino acids, cysteine through phenylalanine. Just the 54-base CDR3 DNA is kept, in frame starting at base 1. V has 1 base trimmed and J has 2 bases trimmed; junction bases matching no gene number 14. Material: a blood sample, obtained at baseline and on roughly day 110 from a kidney transplant recipient. The TCR comes from a male patient in his thirties who had COVID-19 and was a kidney transplant recipient. Some T cells may be donor cells from the graft after a transplant. This sequence uses TRBV5-1 and TRBJ2-5, and 7 junctional nucleotides match TRBD2. The DNA reads TGCGCCAGCAGCTTGCGAGGGGAACTACTAGCGAAACAAGAGACCCAGTACTTC. Its translation reads: CASSLRGELLAKQETQYF.